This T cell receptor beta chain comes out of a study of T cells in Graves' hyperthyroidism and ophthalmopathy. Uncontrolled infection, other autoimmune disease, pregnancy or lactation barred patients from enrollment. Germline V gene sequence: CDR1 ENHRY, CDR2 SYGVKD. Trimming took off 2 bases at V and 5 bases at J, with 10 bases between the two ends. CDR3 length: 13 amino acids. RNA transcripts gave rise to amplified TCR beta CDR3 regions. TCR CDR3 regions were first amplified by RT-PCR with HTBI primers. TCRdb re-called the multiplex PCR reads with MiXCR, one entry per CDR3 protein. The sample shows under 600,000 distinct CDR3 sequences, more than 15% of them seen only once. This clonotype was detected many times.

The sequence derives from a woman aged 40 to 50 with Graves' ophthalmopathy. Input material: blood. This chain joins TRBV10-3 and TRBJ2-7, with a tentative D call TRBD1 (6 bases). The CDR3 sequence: CAISEQGLDEQYF. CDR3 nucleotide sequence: TGTGCCATCAGTGAGCAGGGGCTCGACGAGCAGTACTTC.